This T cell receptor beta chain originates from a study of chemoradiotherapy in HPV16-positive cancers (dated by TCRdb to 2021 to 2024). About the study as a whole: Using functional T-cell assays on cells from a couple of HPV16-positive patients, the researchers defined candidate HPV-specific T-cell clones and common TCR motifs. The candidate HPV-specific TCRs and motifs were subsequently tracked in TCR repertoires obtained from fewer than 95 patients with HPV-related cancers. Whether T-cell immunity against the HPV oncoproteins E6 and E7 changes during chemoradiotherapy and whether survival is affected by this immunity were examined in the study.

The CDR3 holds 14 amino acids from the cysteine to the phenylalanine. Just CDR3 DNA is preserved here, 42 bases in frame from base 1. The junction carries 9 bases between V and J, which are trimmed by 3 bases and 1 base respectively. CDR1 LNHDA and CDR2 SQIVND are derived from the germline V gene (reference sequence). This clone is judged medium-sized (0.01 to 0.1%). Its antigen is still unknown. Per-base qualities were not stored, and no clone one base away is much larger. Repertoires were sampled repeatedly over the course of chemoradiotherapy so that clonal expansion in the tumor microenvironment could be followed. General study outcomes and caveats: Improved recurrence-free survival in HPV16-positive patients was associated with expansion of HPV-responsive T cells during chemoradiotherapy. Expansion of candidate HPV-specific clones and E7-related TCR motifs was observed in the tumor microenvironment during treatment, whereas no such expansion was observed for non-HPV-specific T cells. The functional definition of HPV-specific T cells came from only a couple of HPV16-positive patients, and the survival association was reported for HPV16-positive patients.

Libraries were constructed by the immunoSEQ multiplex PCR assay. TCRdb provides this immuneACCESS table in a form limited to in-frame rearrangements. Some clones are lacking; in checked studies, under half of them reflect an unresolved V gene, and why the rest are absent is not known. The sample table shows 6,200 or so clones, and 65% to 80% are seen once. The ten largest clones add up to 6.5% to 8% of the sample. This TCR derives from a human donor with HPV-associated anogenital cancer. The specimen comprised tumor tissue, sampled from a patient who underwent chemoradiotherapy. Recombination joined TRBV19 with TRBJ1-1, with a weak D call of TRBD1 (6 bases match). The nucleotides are TGTGCCAGTAGTATGGGGGGCGCGAACACTGAAGCTTTCTTT. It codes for CASSMGGANTEAFF. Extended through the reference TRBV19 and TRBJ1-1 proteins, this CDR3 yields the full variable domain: DGGITQSPKYLFRKEGQNVTLSCEQNLNHDAMYWYRQDPGQGLRLIYYSQIVNDFQKGDIAEGYSVSREKKESFPLTVTSAQKNPTAFYLCASSMGGANTEAFFGQGTRLTVV.